These T cell receptor beta chains were read from a single sample in a study of T cell changes during pregnancy in multiple sclerosis. Measured with immunoSEQ multiplex PCR; TCRdb has only the in-frame clones, and not every one. Of about 23,000 clones listed, roughly 90% are singletons. Material: CD4+ T cells from peripheral blood mononuclear cells, obtained in the first trimester of pregnancy. Receptor source: a female donor in good health, enrolled as a control in a pregnancy study. CDR3s include the opening cysteine and the closing phenylalanine or tryptophan. The D gene is left open where the match is weak. Clone size is stated in some rows and not others, as once, few, many or a class when expanded.

TRBJ2-1,TRBV11-1,-,TRBD1,CASRGTGYNEQFF
TRBJ1-1,TRBV25-1,-,-,CASSESWGVEAFF
TRBJ1-3,TRBV5-1,-,-,CASSLQGLSGNTIYF
TRBJ2-1,TRBV25-1,-,-,CASNLVGGNEQFF
TRBJ2-5,TRBV15,-,TRBD1,CATSSPQGALGETQYF
TRBJ1-1,TRBV6-6,-,-,CASSDPGQASKAFF
TRBJ2-3,TRBV5-1,-,-,CASSPQGRMADTQYF
TRBJ2-3,TRBV18,-,-,CASSPRGGGTDTQYF
TRBJ1-2,TRBV19,-,TRBD1,CASSMLGQGLDYGYTF
TRBJ1-4,TRBV19,few,TRBD1,CASSAGQGLEKLFF
TRBJ1-4,TRBV5-4,once,TRBD1,CASSIGQGREKLFF
TRBJ2-2,TRBV29-1,-,TRBD2,CSVRSGGGTGELFF
TRBJ1-2,TRBV9,-,TRBD1,CASSVGDRGGGGYTF
TRBJ1-2,TRBV29-1,-,TRBD1,CSVVAGGFSGYTF
TRBJ2-7,TRBV19,-,-,CASSIGESYEQYF
TRBJ1-1,TRBV14,-,-,CASSGRDNANTEAFF
TRBJ1-3,TRBV15,-,-,CASRGGNTIYF
TRBJ1-1,TRBV23-1,-,-,CASSHLRGLNTEAFF
TRBJ1-1,TRBV11-2,-,-,CASSLERGTEAFF
TRBJ2-7,TRBV5-6,few,-,CASSLELQGLTSYEQYF
TRBJ2-7,TRBV6-5,few,-,CASSKTFLGFYEQYF
TRBJ2-2,TRBV2,-,TRBD1,CASRTGQSTGELFF
TRBJ2-5,TRBV5-1,-,-,CASRATGGSVRETQYF
TRBJ1-5,TRBV6-5,-,TRBD1,CASRKRDSHNQPQHF
TRBJ1-6,TRBV7-2,once,TRBD1,CASSLGTGGSPLHF
TRBJ2-3,TRBV7-3,-,-,CASSPPSGTQYF
TRBJ2-3,TRBV6-5,once,-,CASSYSTLGGTDTQYF
TRBJ2-1,TRBV2,-,-,CASSEGFDEQFF